These T cell receptor beta chains were read from a single sample in a study of cytomegalovirus exposure and HLA in healthy donors. Generated by immunoSEQ multiplex PCR, the TCRdb table keeps only in-frame clones and is missing some. The repertoire has 200,000 to 250,000 clones, around 80% of them found once; the top ten carry roughly an eighth. Input material: PBMCs. These receptors originate from a woman aged 30 to 39 in good health and CMV-seropositive. The CDR3 runs from the conserved cysteine through the conserved F or W. D genes are given only for firm matches. Some rows mark clone size as missing; the rest say once, few, many or name a class of expanded clone.

D gene | J gene | clone size | V gene | CDR3 DNA | CDR3 protein
- | TRBJ2-2 | - | TRBV7-2 | TGTGCCAGCAGCGTCCCGATTAGTCGACTCGGGGAGCTGTTTTTT | CASSVPISRLGELFF
- | TRBJ1-1 | - | TRBV6-1 | TGTGCCAGCAGTGAATGGAGAGTTGGGGAAACTGAAGCTTTCTTT | CASSEWRVGETEAFF
- | TRBJ2-7 | - | TRBV4-3 | TGCGCCAGCAGCCAAGTACGGGAATACGAGCAGTACTTC | CASSQVREYEQYF
- | TRBJ1-2 | - | TRBV9 | TGTGCCAGCAGGGCTACCTATGGCTACACCTTC | CASRATYGYTF
TRBD2 | TRBJ2-5 | - | TRBV30 | TGTGCCTTCATCACTAGCGGCCAAGAGACCCAGTACTTC | CAFITSGQETQYF
- | TRBJ1-3 | - | TRBV28 | TGTGCCAGCAAGGAAGGCGATACCTCTGGAAACACCATATATTTT | CASKEGDTSGNTIYF
TRBD1 | TRBJ1-1 | - | TRBV6-5 | TGTGCCAGCAGTTCCCACGCAGGGGGAGCGAACACTGAAGCTTTCTTT | CASSSHAGGANTEAFF
- | TRBJ2-7 | - | TRBV27 | TGTGCCAGCAGTTGGACGGAAAGGGGCACCTACGAGCAGTACTTC | CASSWTERGTYEQYF
TRBD2 | TRBJ2-7 | - | TRBV13 | TGTGCCAGCAGCCTGGGACTAGCGGACGAGCAGTACTTC | CASSLGLADEQYF
TRBD1 | TRBJ1-5 | - | TRBV5-4 | TGTGCCAGCAGCTTGAGCAGGGGGATTTATAGCAATCAGCCCCAGCATTTT | CASSLSRGIYSNQPQHF
- | TRBJ1-5 | - | TRBV15 | TGTGCCACCAGCAGAGGAAGAGCCGCCAATCAGCCCCAGCATTTT | CATSRGRAANQPQHF
- | TRBJ1-1 | - | TRBV25-1 | TGTGCCAGCAGGGACAGCCGCCGCAGTGAAGCTTTCTTT | CASRDSRRSEAFF
- | TRBJ2-2 | - | TRBV28 | TGTGCCAGCACCTGGGCCGGGGAGCTGTTTTTT | CASTWAGELFF
- | TRBJ1-4 | - | TRBV27 | TGCGCCAGCAGAAATCCCGGGGGAGAAAAACTGTTTTTT | CASRNPGGEKLFF
- | TRBJ2-5 | - | TRBV10-2 | TGCGCCAGCAGTGAGACGCCGATGGACTATAAGTACTTC | CASSETPMDYKYF
- | TRBJ2-7 | - | TRBV5-6 | TGTGCCAGCAGCTCCGTTATCTGGGATGCTTCCTACGAGCAGTACTTC | CASSSVIWDASYEQYF
- | TRBJ1-1 | - | TRBV25-1 | TGTGCCAGCAGTGAAGATGCAGAATCGGCTGAAGCTTTCTTT | CASSEDAESAEAFF
TRBD2 | TRBJ2-1 | - | TRBV10-3 | TGTGCCATCAGTACCGCCGGGACTAGCGGAGGCGCGGGTGAGCAGTTCTTC | CAISTAGTSGGAGEQFF
- | TRBJ1-1 | few | TRBV27 | TGTGCCAGCAGTTTATACGCGGGGACTCTGAGTGCTTTCTTT | CASSLYAGTLSAFF
- | TRBJ2-7 | few | TRBV27 | TGTGCCAGCAGTCTGGTTTCGGACGGCTACGAGCAGTACTTC | CASSLVSDGYEQYF
- | TRBJ2-1 | once | TRBV27 | TGTGCCAGCCTCCCGACAGGGAAGAATGGAGGGAATGAGCAGTTCTTC | CASLPTGKNGGNEQFF
TRBD2 | TRBJ2-3 | - | TRBV27 | TGTGCCAGCAGTCTCGGGACTAGCGGGACTAGAGATACGCAGTATTTT | CASSLGTSGTRDTQYF
TRBD1 | TRBJ1-2 | few | TRBV5-4 | TGTGCCAGCAGCTTCGGAAGACAGGGGACCAATAACTATGGCTACACCTTC | CASSFGRQGTNNYGYTF
- | TRBJ1-1 | - | TRBV7-8 | TGTGCCAGCAGCTTAGGGGGGTTGGGAGCTTTCTTT | CASSLGGLGAFF
- | TRBJ2-1 | - | TRBV25-1 | TGTGCCAGCAGTCAGGCCCCAGAGGGCAATGAGCAGTTCTTC | CASSQAPEGNEQFF
TRBD2 | TRBJ2-1 | - | TRBV5-1 | TGCGCCAGCAGCTCGCGGGGGTATGAGCAGTTCTTC | CASSSRGYEQFF
- | TRBJ1-1 | - | TRBV6-5 | TGTGCCAGCAATCAGAACCTGAACACTGAAGCTTTCTTT | CASNQNLNTEAFF